One and the same sample provided the 21 T cell receptor beta chains below, sequenced in a study of CD4 T cells in relation to SARS-CoV-2 and coronaviruses. Measured with immunoSEQ multiplex PCR; TCRdb has only the in-frame clones, and not every one. The repertoire holds 50,000 to 65,000 clones, with roughly nine tenths as singletons. The sequenced sample consisted of naive CD4+ T cells from PBMCs. As for subset: naive CD4+ T cells isolated by negative enrichment. These receptor sequences come from an adult with COVID-19.

This clone was counted a single time. The genes are TRBV30 and TRBJ2-7; the D gene is possibly TRBD1 (5 bases). The CDR3 length is 12 residues. V gave up 5 bases and J gave up 0 bases, with 8 bases separating them. CDR1 GTSNPN and CDR2 SVGIG come from the germline V gene (reference sequence). The CDR3 spells CAWGGASYEQYF. As DNA, the CDR3 is TGTGCCTGGGGTGGGGCCTCCTACGAGCAGTACTTC.

V is TRBV12-3 or TRBV12-4 and J is TRBJ2-3, with D possibly being TRBD2 (5 bases). Trimming cost V 5 bases and J 2 bases, with 8 bases left between them. The CDR3 contains 13 residues. The CDR3: CASSLRDTDTQYF. CDR3 coding DNA: TGTGCCAGCAGTCTCCGGGACACAGATACGCAGTATTTT.

The chain recombines TRBV3-1 (or the pseudogene TRBV3-2) with TRBJ2-1, with D perhaps TRBD2 (6 bases). The CDR3 has 15 amino acids. Trimming took off 4 bases at V and 2 bases at J, with 12 bases between the two ends. Germline CDR1 reads LGHDT; CDR2 reads YNNKEL (reference sequence). CDR3 sequence: CASSPGLAPYNEQFF. The DNA of the CDR3 is TGTGCCAGCAGCCCCGGGCTAGCGCCCTACAATGAGCAGTTCTTC.

This sequence joins TRBV28 and TRBJ2-6; D not certain. With 10 bases removed from V and 2 bases from J, the gap between germline ends came to 15 bases. Germline V gene lookup returns CDR1 MDHEN and CDR2 SYDVKM. There are 15 residues in the CDR3. Written as DNA, the CDR3 is TGTGCCACCGAGACCCTCTTGCCTGGGGCCAACGTCCTGACTTTC. Its protein is CATETLLPGANVLTF.

The chain carries TRBV28 and TRBJ1-5; 7 bases align to TRBD1. The CDR3 extends over 12 amino acids. The germline V gene has CDR1 MDHEN and CDR2 SYDVKM. The junction had 2 bases not matched to a gene; V was cut back by 6 bases and J by 6 bases. This CDR3 reads CASRTGSQPQHF. In DNA form, the CDR3 reads TGTGCCAGCAGGACAGGGTCTCAGCCCCAGCATTTT.

The chain uses TRBV2 and TRBJ2-3, with TRBD1 matching 11 bases. The germline gives CDR1 SNHLY, CDR2 FYNNEI. After removal of 6 bases from V and 1 base from J, the junction contained 3 bases not matched to a gene. CDR3 size: 15 residues. CDR3 DNA: TGTGCCAGCAGCGGACAGGGGGCCGGCACAGATACGCAGTATTTT. Translated, it gives CASSGQGAGTDTQYF.

V gene TRBV19 combines with J gene TRBJ1-5, with no clear D. V was cut by 1 base and J by 0 bases, with 13 bases left in between. This CDR3 comprises 17 residues. The germline V gene has CDR1 LNHDA and CDR2 SQIVND (reference sequence). The CDR3 DNA follows: TGTGCCAGTAGTATAGTATGGCAGAAGAATAGCAATCAGCCCCAGCATTTT. It translates to CASSIVWQKNSNQPQHF.

This clone was recorded once. The chain has TRBV6-5 and TRBJ2-7; maybe TRBD2 (6 bases). This CDR3 has 16 amino acids. The germline V and J ends were trimmed by 2 bases and 3 bases, with 17 bases remaining between them. Germline loops: CDR1 MNHEY, CDR2 SVGAGI. The DNA for the CDR3 is TGTGCCAGCAGTTACCGGACTGGGGGGACCCTCTACGAGCAGTACTTC. Translated, it gives CASSYRTGGTLYEQYF.

The CDR3 spells CASSINVGTGGYGYTF. The CDR3 DNA reads TGTGCCAGTAGTATCAACGTCGGAACAGGGGGCTATGGCTACACCTTC. J is TRBJ1-2 and V is TRBV19; 8 nucleotides match TRBD1. Germline V gene lookup returns CDR1 LNHDA and CDR2 SQIVND (reference sequence). This CDR3 is built from 16 residues. V shed 3 bases and J 4 bases; nucleotides not matched to a gene: 10.

The V gene is TRBV27, the J gene TRBJ2-7, with 14 bases that match TRBD2. The CDR3 sequence is 16 residues long. Germline V gene lookup returns CDR1 MNHEY and CDR2 SMNVEV (reference sequence). V was clipped by 10 bases and J by 2 bases; unmatched bases: 10. The CDR3 protein is CATWTSGRTKTYEQYF. CDR3 DNA: TGTGCCACATGGACTAGCGGGAGGACCAAGACCTACGAGCAGTACTTC.

The rearrangement links TRBV11-3 to TRBJ2-2; 9 bases agree with TRBD2. Per germline, CDR1 SGHNT and CDR2 YENEEA. The CDR3 is 17 amino acids. J was trimmed by 2 bases and V by 3 bases; bases with no gene match: 7. The CDR3 bases are TGTGCCAGCAGCTTTTTTATAGCGGGAGCAAACACCGGGGAGCTGTTTTTT. Its protein is CASSFFIAGANTGELFF.

The rearrangement links TRBV6-2 or TRBV6-3 to TRBJ2-2; D tentatively fits TRBD1 or TRBD2 (5 bases each). The CDR3 spans 16 residues. In germline, CDR1 is MNHEY, CDR2 SVGEGT. V lost 6 bases to trimming and J lost 0 bases, with 14 bases between them. In DNA, the CDR3 is TGTGCCAGCAGCACCGGGACGGGATCGAACACCGGGGAGCTGTTTTTT. The encoded protein is CASSTGTGSNTGELFF.

The chain employs TRBV4-3 and TRBJ2-1, with 10 bases lining up with TRBD2. Looked up from germline, CDR1 is LGHNA and CDR2 is YSLEER. V dropped 3 bases and J dropped 5; count of bases not matched to a gene: 7. This CDR3 is built from 16 residues. CDR3 residues: CASSHRTSGTNNEQFF. The CDR3 DNA reads as TGCGCCAGCAGCCATAGAACTAGCGGGACGAACAATGAGCAGTTCTTC.

The chain has TRBV12-3 or TRBV12-4 and TRBJ2-7; D unclear. The CDR3 extends over 13 amino acids. The V gene lost 5 bases and the J gene lost 0 bases, with 8 bases spanning the gap. The DNA for the CDR3 is TGTGCCAGCAGTAAACAGAACTCCTACGAGCAGTACTTC. Amino acid sequence: CASSKQNSYEQYF.

This clone was detected only once. V usage is TRBV5-1 and J usage is TRBJ2-6; D not resolved. V gave up 5 bases and J gave up 2 bases, with 8 bases separating them. The CDR3 is 14 residues long. CDR1 and CDR2 from the germline V gene are SGHRS and YFSETQ. In nucleotides, the CDR3 is TGCGCCAGCAGTATCATCCCTGGGGCCAACGTCCTGACTTTC. Residues: CASSIIPGANVLTF.

This chain connects TRBV5-1 to TRBJ1-3; 10 bases align to TRBD1. V gave up 4 bases and J gave up 3 bases; unmatched junction bases: 7. The CDR3 is 16 amino acids. Germline CDR1 is SGHRS and CDR2 is YFSETQ. The CDR3 sequence: CASSLMGQGYGNTIYF. The CDR3 bases are TGCGCCAGCAGCCTAATGGGACAGGGGTATGGAAACACCATATATTTT.

This chain links TRBV5-1 with TRBJ1-1, with a tentative D call TRBD1 (5 bases). The germline V gene encodes CDR1 SGHRS and CDR2 YFSETQ. V lost 7 bases and J 3 bases, leaving 19 bases between the germline ends. CDR3 length equals 15 residues. This chain's CDR3 is CASGADTDTYTEAFF. The CDR3 coding sequence is TGCGCCAGCGGGGCCGATACCGACACTTACACTGAAGCTTTCTTT.

This sequence joins TRBV20-1 and TRBJ2-3; D unresolved. V lost 3 bases and J lost 3, with 4 bases in between. This CDR3 contains 11 residues. Germline loops: CDR1 DFQATT, CDR2 SNEGSKA (reference sequence). The chain's CDR3 is CSASRTDTQYF. The DNA for the CDR3 is TGCAGTGCTAGCCGGACAGATACGCAGTATTTT.

V gene TRBV10-1 combines with J gene TRBJ2-2; D is unclear. Germline CDR1 is WNHNN and CDR2 is SYGVQD (reference sequence). The CDR3 totals 13 residues. The V and J ends lost 4 bases and 3 bases respectively, with 6 bases between them. The CDR3 nucleotides are TGCGCCAGCAGTGTATCCGACACCGGGGAGCTGTTTTTT. Translation: CASSVSDTGELFF.

This clone has only one observation. The chain joins TRBV5-1 to TRBJ1-2, with 7 bases matching TRBD1. The V segment lost 3 bases and the J segment 3 bases; nucleotides outside the gene matches: 8. CDR1 is SGHRS and CDR2 is YFSETQ in the germline V gene. This CDR3 is 15 amino acids long. The CDR3, as DNA: TGCGCCAGCAGCTCAAACAGGGGAGCGGACTATGGCTACACCTTC. This encodes CASSSNRGADYGYTF. The full variable domain, in which reference TRBV5-1 and TRBJ1-2 provide the parts outside the CDR3, is KAGVTQTPRYLIKTRGQQVTLSCSPISGHRSVSWYQQTPGQGLQFLFEYFSETQRNKGNFPGRFSGRQFSNSRSEMNVSTLELGDSALYLCASSSNRGADYGYTFGSGTRLTVV.

This sequence joins TRBV4-1 and TRBJ2-1, with TRBD1 matching 7 bases. Germline V lookup: CDR1 MGHRA, CDR2 YSYEKL. There are 15 residues in the CDR3. J gave up 0 bases and V 4 bases, and 3 bases lay outside the gene matches. The CDR3 loop reads CASSLWDSSYNEQFF. CDR3 DNA sequence: TGCGCCAGCAGCCTATGGGACAGCTCCTACAATGAGCAGTTCTTC.